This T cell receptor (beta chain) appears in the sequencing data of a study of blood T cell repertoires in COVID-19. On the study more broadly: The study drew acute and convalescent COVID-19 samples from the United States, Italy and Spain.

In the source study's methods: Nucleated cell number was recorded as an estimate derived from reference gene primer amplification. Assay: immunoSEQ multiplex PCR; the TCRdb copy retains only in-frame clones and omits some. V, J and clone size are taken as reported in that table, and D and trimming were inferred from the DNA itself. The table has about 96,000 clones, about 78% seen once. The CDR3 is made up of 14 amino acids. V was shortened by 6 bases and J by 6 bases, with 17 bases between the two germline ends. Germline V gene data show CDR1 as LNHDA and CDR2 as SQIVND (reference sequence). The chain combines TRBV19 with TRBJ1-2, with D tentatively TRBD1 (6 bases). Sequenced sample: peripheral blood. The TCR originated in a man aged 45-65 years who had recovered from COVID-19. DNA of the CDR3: TGTGCCAGTAGCGGGGGCAGAGCGGGAGATGGCTACACCTTC. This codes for CASSGGRAGDGYTF.